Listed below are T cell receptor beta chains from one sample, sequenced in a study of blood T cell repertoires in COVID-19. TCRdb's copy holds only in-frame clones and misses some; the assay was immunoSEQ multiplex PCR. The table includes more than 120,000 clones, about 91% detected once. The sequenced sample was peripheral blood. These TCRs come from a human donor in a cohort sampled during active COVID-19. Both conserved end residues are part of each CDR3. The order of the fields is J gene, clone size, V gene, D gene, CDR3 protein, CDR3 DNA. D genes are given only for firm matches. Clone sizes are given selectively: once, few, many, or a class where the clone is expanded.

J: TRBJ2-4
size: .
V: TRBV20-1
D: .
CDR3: CSASPGNQLLAKNIQYF
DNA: TGCAGTGCTAGTCCGGGAAACCAGCTCTTAGCCAAAAACATTCAGTACTTC

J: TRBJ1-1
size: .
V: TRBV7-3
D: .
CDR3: CASSFLFEEGTEAFF
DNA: TGTGCCAGCAGCTTTCTCTTTGAAGAGGGCACTGAAGCTTTCTTT

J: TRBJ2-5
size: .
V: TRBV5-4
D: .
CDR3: CASSLAVGSETQYF
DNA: TGTGCCAGCAGCTTGGCCGTCGGGAGCGAGACCCAGTACTTC

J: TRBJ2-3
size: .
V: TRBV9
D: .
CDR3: CASSVGRRGGLPDTQYF
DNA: TGTGCCAGCAGCGTAGGAAGGCGGGGAGGCCTACCAGATACGCAGTATTTT

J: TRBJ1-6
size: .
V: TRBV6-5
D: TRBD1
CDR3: CASRIRQGDNSPLHF
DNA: TGTGCCAGCAGAATACGACAGGGTGATAATTCACCCCTCCACTTT

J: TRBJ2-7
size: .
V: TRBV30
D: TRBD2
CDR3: CAWSAGGGSYEQYF
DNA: TGTGCCTGGAGCGCCGGGGGGGGCTCCTACGAGCAGTACTTC

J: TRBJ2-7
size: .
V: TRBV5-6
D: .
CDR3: CASSPRGFPYEQYF
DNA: TGTGCCAGCAGCCCTAGGGGGTTCCCCTACGAGCAGTACTTC

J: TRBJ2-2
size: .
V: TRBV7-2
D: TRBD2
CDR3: CASSLGMVGGSGGELFF
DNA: TGTGCCAGCAGCTTAGGAATGGTCGGGGGGTCGGGCGGGGAGCTGTTTTTT

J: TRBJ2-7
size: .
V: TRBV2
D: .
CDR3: CASSEEVREQYF
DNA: TGTGCCAGCAGTGAAGAAGTGAGAGAGCAGTACTTC

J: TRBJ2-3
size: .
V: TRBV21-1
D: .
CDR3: CASSNEGKTDTQYF
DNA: TGTGCCAGCAGCAATGAGGGTAAGACAGATACGCAGTATTTT

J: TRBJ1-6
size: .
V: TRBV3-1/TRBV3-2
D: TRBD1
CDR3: CASSQVRDRNSPLHF
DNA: TGTGCCAGCAGCCAAGTACGGGACAGAAATTCACCCCTCCACTTT

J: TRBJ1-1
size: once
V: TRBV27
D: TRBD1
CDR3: CASSPLGQGSYMNTEAFF
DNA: TGTGCCAGCAGTCCCCTCGGACAGGGGTCCTACATGAACACTGAAGCTTTCTTT

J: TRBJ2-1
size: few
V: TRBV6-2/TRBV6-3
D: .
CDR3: CASSARGSSEFF
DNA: TGTGCCAGCAGTGCCCGAGGTAGCAGTGAGTTCTTC

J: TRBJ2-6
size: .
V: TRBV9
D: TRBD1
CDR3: CASSARQGTGANVLTF
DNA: TGTGCCAGCAGCGCCCGACAGGGAACTGGGGCCAACGTCCTGACTTTC

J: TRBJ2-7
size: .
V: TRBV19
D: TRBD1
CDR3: CASRGQGGSSYEQYF
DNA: TGTGCCAGTAGGGGACAGGGTGGAAGCTCCTACGAGCAGTACTTC

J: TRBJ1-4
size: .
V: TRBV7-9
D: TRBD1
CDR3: CASSYRGHGEKLFF
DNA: TGTGCCAGCAGTTACAGGGGGCACGGTGAAAAACTGTTTTTT

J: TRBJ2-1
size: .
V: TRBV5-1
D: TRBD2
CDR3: CASSLSAGGPYNEQFF
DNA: TGCGCCAGCAGCTTGTCTGCGGGGGGGCCTTACAATGAGCAGTTCTTC

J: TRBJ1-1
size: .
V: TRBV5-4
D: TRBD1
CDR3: CASSLGPGQGVEAFF
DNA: TGTGCCAGCAGCCTAGGTCCGGGACAGGGGGTTGAAGCTTTCTTT

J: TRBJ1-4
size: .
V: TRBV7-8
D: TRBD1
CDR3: CASSLMSLTGAGNEKLFF
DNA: TGTGCCAGCAGCTTAATGAGTTTAACAGGGGCCGGGAATGAAAAACTGTTTTTT

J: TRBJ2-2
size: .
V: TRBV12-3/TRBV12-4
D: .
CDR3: CASSLAGARELFF
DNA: TGTGCCAGCAGTTTAGCGGGGGCCCGGGAGCTGTTTTTT

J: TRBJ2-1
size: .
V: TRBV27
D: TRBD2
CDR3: CASSFGWASGGLGVEQFF
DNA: TGTGCCAGCAGTTTTGGTTGGGCTAGCGGGGGCCTTGGGGTGGAGCAGTTCTTC

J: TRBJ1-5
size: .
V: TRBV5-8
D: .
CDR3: CASSAYGGSNQPQHF
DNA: TGTGCCAGCAGCGCATACGGGGGTAGCAATCAGCCCCAGCATTTT

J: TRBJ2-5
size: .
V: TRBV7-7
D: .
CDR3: CASSLGGGPQETQYF
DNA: TGTGCTAGCAGCTTAGGAGGGGGACCCCAAGAGACCCAGTACTTC

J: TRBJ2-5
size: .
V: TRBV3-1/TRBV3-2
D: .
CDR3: CASSQRMRGGLETQYF
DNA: TGTGCCAGCAGCCAAAGGATGCGGGGTGGGCTAGAGACCCAGTACTTC

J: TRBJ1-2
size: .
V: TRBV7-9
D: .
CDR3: CASSQDRHSGYGYTF
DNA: TGTGCCAGCAGTCAAGACAGACATTCGGGCTATGGCTACACCTTC

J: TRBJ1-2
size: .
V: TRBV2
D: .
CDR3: CAGKTGKGTLYYGYTF
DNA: TGTGCCGGAAAGACAGGAAAGGGGACGCTATACTATGGCTACACCTTC

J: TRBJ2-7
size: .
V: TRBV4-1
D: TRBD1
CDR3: CASSQDQGVNEQYF
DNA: TGCGCCAGCAGCCAAGATCAGGGGGTAAACGAGCAGTACTTC

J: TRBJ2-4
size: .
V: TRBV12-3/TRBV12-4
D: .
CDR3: CASSPQGKNIQYF
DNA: TGTGCCAGCAGTCCACAGGGAAAAAACATTCAGTACTTC

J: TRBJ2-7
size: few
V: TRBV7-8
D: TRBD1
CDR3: CASSVRLTGYEQYF
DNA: TGTGCCAGCAGCGTAAGATTGACAGGGTACGAGCAGTACTTC

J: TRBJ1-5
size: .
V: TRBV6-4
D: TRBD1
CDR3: CASSDPNTGGWGNQPQHF
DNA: TGTGCCAGCAGTGACCCCAACACAGGGGGCTGGGGCAATCAGCCCCAGCATTTT

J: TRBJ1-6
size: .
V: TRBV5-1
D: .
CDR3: CASSSGQNSPLHF
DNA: TGCGCCAGCAGCTCGGGACAAAATTCACCCCTCCACTTT

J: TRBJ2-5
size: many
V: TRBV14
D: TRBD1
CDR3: CASSRQTGLGETQYF
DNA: TGTGCCAGCAGCCGTCAGACAGGGTTGGGAGAGACCCAGTACTTC

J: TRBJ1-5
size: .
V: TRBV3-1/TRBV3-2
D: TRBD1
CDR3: CASSQGQGSNQPQHF
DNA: TGTGCCAGCAGCCAGGGACAGGGTAGCAATCAGCCCCAGCATTTT

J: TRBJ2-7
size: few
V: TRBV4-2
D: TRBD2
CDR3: CASSPRLAGGQEQYF
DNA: TGTGCCAGCAGCCCTCGCCTAGCGGGGGGGCAAGAGCAGTACTTC

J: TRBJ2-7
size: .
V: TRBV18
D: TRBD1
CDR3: CASSLGQGVEQYF
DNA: TGTGCCAGCTCATTGGGACAGGGGGTCGAGCAGTACTTC

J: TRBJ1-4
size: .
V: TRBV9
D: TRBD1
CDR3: CASSATWQGAQPEKLFF
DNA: TGTGCCAGCAGCGCTACCTGGCAGGGGGCCCAGCCGGAAAAACTGTTTTTT

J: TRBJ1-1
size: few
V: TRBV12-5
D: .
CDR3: CASGWGSNTEAFF
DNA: TGTGCTAGTGGTTGGGGCAGTAACACTGAAGCTTTCTTT

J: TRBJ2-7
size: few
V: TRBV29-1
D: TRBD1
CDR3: CSVRQGTYEQYF
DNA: TGCAGCGTCCGACAGGGGACCTACGAGCAGTACTTC

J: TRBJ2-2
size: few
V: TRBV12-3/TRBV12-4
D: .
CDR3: CASSPQWSGELFF
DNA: TGTGCCAGCAGCCCACAATGGTCCGGGGAGCTGTTTTTT

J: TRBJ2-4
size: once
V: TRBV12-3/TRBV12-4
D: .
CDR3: CASSLGTTNIQYF
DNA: TGTGCCAGCAGTTTAGGGACTACAAACATTCAGTACTTC